These 3 T cell receptor beta chains were all obtained from the same sample, sequenced in a study of blood T cells in healthy people across ages. PCR was performed a second time for roughly 7 to 12 cycles using a sample-barcoded 5' primer and a J-beta primer mix. TCRdb itself ran the 5' RACE reads through MiXCR, one entry per CDR3 protein. The sample shows approximately 670,000 distinct CDR3 sequences, roughly 41% of them seen only once. Sample: blood. These receptors came from an elderly man in good health.

As for this clonotype: One end of the junction varies from germline; a read error may be responsible. The V gene is TRBV12-3 or TRBV12-4, the J gene TRBJ1-6, with D perhaps matching TRBD1 (6 bases). The CDR3 length is 15 residues. The CDR3 region has the DNA TGTGTCAGCAGTTTTGAGGCAGGGGTGGCCTCACCCCTCCACTTT. Encoded protein: CVSSFEAGVASPLHF.

This clonotype was seen repeatedly, ten times or more. The J gene is TRBJ2-1, the V gene TRBV4-1, with 9 nucleotides matching TRBD2. Germline V gives CDR1 MGHRA, CDR2 YSYEKL. This CDR3 is built from 18 residues. The J segment lost 6 bases and the V segment lost 0 bases, leaving 12 bases of the junction unmatched. The CDR3 region is CASSQEPPGRGGLNEQFF. DNA for the CDR3: TGCGCCAGCAGCCAAGAGCCCCCTGGGCGGGGGGGCCTCAATGAGCAGTTCTTC.

In this sample, this clonotype turned up a few times. The J gene is TRBJ2-7, the V gene TRBV20-1, with 9 nucleotides matching TRBD2. The junction had 14 bases not matched to a gene; V was cut back by 6 bases and J by 2 bases. This CDR3 region has 16 residues. CDR1 is DFQATT and CDR2 is SNEGSKA in the germline V gene (reference sequence). The CDR3 region has the DNA TGCAGTGCCGAAAATCCAAGCGGGAGGATCACCTACGAGCAGTACTTC. It yields the protein CSAENPSGRITYEQYF.